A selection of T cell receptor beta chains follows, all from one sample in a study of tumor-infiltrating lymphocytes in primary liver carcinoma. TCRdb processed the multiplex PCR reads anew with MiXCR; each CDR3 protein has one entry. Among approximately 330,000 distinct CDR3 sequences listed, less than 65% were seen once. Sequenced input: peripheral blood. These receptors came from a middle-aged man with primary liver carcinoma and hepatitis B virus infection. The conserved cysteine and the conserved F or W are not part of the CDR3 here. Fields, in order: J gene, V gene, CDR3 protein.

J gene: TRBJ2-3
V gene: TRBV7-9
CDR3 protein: VSSPGQGLDTQY

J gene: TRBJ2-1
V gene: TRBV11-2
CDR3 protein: ASSPSWGRGIDEQF

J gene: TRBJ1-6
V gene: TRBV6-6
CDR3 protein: ASSYLRTDYNSPLH

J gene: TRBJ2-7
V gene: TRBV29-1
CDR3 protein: SVQGGPYEQY

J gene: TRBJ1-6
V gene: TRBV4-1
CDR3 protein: AGSRERQDNSPLH

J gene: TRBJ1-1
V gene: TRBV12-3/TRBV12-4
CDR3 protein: ASSEGTGNEAF

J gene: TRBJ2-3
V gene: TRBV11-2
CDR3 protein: ASNRTRAGTDTQY

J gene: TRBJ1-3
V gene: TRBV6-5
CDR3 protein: ASSYSGTGENTIY

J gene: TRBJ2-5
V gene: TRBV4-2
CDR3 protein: DSSQEGGWETQY

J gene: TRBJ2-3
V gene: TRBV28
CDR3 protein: ASSFVRGLAGGPDTQY

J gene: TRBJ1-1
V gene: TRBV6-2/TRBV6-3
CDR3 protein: ASSCPELNTETF

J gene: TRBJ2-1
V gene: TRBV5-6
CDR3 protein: ASSSFRLPGQTNNEQF

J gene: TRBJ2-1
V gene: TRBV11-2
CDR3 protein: DSSSGRDNEQF

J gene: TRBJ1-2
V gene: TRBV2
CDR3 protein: ASMPLGDYGYT

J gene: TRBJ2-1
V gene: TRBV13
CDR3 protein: TSSRLTNFNEQF

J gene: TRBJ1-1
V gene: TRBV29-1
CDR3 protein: SAGTANIEAF

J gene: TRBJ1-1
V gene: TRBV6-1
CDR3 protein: ASKGLRMSGFGTGAF

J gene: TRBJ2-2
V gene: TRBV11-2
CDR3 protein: ASGSLRTNTWELF

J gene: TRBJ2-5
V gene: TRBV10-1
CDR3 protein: ASGSDGETQY

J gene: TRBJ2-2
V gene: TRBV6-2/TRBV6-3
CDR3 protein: ASSYFGTGELF

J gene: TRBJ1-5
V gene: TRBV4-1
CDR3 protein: ASSQDPAGNQPQH

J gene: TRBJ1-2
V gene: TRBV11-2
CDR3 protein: ANRPGTGIENYGYT

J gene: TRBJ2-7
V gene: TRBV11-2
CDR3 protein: AVSLGSGISGEQY

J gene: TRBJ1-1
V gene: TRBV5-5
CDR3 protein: ASNGQGAGTGAF

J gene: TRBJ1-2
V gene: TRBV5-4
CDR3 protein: ASSLGVQANYGYT

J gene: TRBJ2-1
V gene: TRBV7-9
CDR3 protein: ASSRTENVQF

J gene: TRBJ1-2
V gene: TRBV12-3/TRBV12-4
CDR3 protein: ASSLSGMGLYGYT

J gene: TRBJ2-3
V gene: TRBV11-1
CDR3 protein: AGSITTGVVDTQY

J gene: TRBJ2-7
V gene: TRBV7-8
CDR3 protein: ASSRTARGLNYEQY

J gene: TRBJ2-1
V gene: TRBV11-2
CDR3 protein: ASSLGGVRSSYNEQF